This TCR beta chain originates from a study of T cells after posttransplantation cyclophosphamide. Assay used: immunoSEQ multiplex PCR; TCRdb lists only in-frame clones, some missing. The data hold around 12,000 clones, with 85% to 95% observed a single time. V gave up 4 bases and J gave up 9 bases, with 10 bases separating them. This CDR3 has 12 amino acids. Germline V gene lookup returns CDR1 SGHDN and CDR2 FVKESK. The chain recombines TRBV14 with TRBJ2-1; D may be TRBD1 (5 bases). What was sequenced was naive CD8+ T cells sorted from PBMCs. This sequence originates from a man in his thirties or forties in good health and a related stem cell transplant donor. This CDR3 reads CASSPGRGEQFF. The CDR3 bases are TGTGCCAGCAGCCCAGGGCGCGGTGAGCAGTTCTTC.